This T cell receptor beta chain was identified in a study of human T cells and chemical hapten exposure. On this clonotype itself: Its matching antigen is unknown.

Trimming shortened V by 5 bases and J by 4 bases, and 9 bases separated the two germline ends. The germline gives CDR1 MGHDK, CDR2 SYGVNS. The CDR3 length is 12 residues. Library construction involved attaching unique molecular identifiers to individual cDNA molecules, which allowed quantitative, reproducible TCR counting. TCRdb reanalysed the RACE reads using MiXCR and keeps one entry per CDR3 protein. The table lists roughly 380,000 distinct CDR3 sequences, around 5.5% of them singletons. Study-wide results and limits: Sensitization with DPC brought no change to TCRs above 1 in 1000 in frequency. PT1 expanded TCR counts correlated positively with patch test score.

The time point is: pre-sensitization, week 0. Treatment: therapeutic diphenylcyclopropenone sensitization with weekly scalp DPC. The donor pool consisted of alopecia patients aged 18 to 70 years, considered suitable for DPC. The V call is TRBV25-1, the J call TRBJ2-7; unclear D gene. The sample in question was whole blood, obtained in connection with sensitization to the hapten diphenylcyclopropenone (DPC). This TCR was sampled from a woman aged 45-65 years with alopecia areata. Some clones in this sample may be carry-over from other donors' samples. CDR3 in DNA: TGTGCCAGCAGTAAAGGCGTATACGAGCAGTACTTC. This codes for CASSKGVYEQYF.